Listed below are T cell receptor beta chains from one sample, sequenced in a study of lymphopenia after photon versus proton radiotherapy. Sequencing was performed with immunoSEQ multiplex PCR; in TCRdb, only in-frame clones are kept and a portion is missing. The table shows some 25,000 clones, with about 88% occurring only once. Sequences were derived from peripheral blood, sampled from a patient treated with photon-based radiotherapy. The receptors derive from a woman aged 50 to 60 with cholangiocarcinoma. Both conserved end residues are part of each CDR3. D genes are given only for firm matches. Size values are once, few and many counts, or a class for expanded clones, and some rows have none.

V: TRBV23-1; J: TRBJ1-5; size: -; D: TRBD1; CDR3: CASSHPGTGTSSNQPQHF; DNA: TGCGCCAGCAGTCATCCCGGGACAGGGACGTCCAGCAATCAGCCCCAGCATTTT
V: TRBV5-1; J: TRBJ2-7; size: once; D: -; CDR3: CASSPWDGVGEQYF; DNA: TGCGCCAGCAGCCCCTGGGACGGGGTCGGCGAGCAGTACTTC
V: TRBV18; J: TRBJ2-5; size: -; D: TRBD1; CDR3: CASSWGQQETQYF; DNA: TGTGCCAGCTCATGGGGACAGCAAGAGACCCAGTACTTC
V: TRBV10-3; J: TRBJ1-6; size: -; D: -; CDR3: CAISGLGKPLHF; DNA: TGTGCCATCAGCGGACTGGGCAAACCCCTCCACTTT
V: TRBV5-1; J: TRBJ1-5; size: -; D: TRBD1; CDR3: CASSMGQGDQPQHF; DNA: TGCGCCAGCAGCATGGGACAGGGCGATCAGCCCCAGCATTTT
V: TRBV11-2; J: TRBJ1-2; size: -; D: -; CDR3: CASSLDTGPISEGDGYTF; DNA: TGTGCCAGCAGCTTAGATACAGGACCGATATCCGAAGGGGATGGCTACACCTTC
V: TRBV5-1; J: TRBJ2-1; size: -; D: TRBD2; CDR3: CASSPGLAVAYNEQFF; DNA: TGCGCCAGCAGCCCCGGACTAGCGGTAGCCTACAATGAGCAGTTCTTC
V: TRBV19; J: TRBJ1-2; size: -; D: -; CDR3: CASSIAGFRGYTF; DNA: TGTGCCAGTAGTATCGCGGGGTTTCGAGGCTACACCTTC
V: TRBV15; J: TRBJ2-4; size: -; D: -; CDR3: CATSRDGGRQIAKNIQYF; DNA: TGTGCCACCAGCAGAGATGGGGGGCGACAAATAGCCAAAAACATTCAGTACTTC
V: TRBV2; J: TRBJ1-4; size: -; D: -; CDR3: CASSDTQNPNEKLFF; DNA: TGTGCCAGCAGTGATACACAGAACCCCAATGAAAAACTGTTTTTT
V: TRBV7-3; J: TRBJ1-2; size: -; D: TRBD1; CDR3: CASSPLRQGMRGYTF; DNA: TGTGCCAGCAGCCCCTTGAGACAGGGCATGCGAGGCTACACCTTC
V: TRBV4-1; J: TRBJ2-2; size: -; D: -; CDR3: CASSQGGLGLGELFF; DNA: TGCGCCAGCAGCCAGGGGGGGCTGGGTCTAGGGGAGCTGTTTTTT
V: TRBV7-2; J: TRBJ2-1; size: -; D: -; CDR3: CASSLVSRGLDEQFF; DNA: TGTGCCAGCAGCTTAGTTTCGCGGGGTCTCGATGAGCAGTTCTTC
V: TRBV6-5; J: TRBJ2-3; size: -; D: -; CDR3: CASSYNGVTDTQYF; DNA: TGTGCCAGCAGTTACAATGGAGTCACAGATACGCAGTATTTT
V: TRBV9; J: TRBJ2-7; size: -; D: TRBD1; CDR3: CASSVVGDRVGEQYF; DNA: TGTGCCAGCAGCGTAGTGGGTGACAGGGTTGGTGAGCAGTACTTC
V: TRBV5-8; J: TRBJ2-7; size: -; D: -; CDR3: CASSLRGPTYEQYF; DNA: TGTGCCAGCAGCTTGAGGGGTCCAACCTACGAGCAGTACTTC